The 30 T cell receptor beta chains reported below all come from one sample, sequenced in a study of T cell changes during pregnancy in multiple sclerosis. Measured with immunoSEQ multiplex PCR; TCRdb has only the in-frame clones, and not every one. In the table there are about 30,000 clones, 90% to 95% of which are singletons. The source material was CD8+ T cells from peripheral blood mononuclear cells, sampled before pregnancy. The receptors were sampled from a female donor with multiple sclerosis, enrolled in a pregnancy study.

The V call is TRBV12-5, the J call TRBJ1-2; tentative D call: TRBD1 (6 bases). Trimming shortened V by 2 bases and J by 8 bases, and 12 bases separated the two germline ends. The CDR3 extends over 13 amino acids. Per the germline V gene, CDR1 is LGHNT and CDR2 is FRNRAP. CDR3 bases: TGTGCTAGTGGTTTGAGGGCAGGGGAAGGCTACACCTTC. Protein product: CASGLRAGEGYTF.

The V call is TRBV7-9, the J call TRBJ2-6, with TRBD1 matching over 8 bases. Germline CDR1 is SEHNR and CDR2 is FQNEAQ (reference sequence). V shed 1 base and J 0 bases; nucleotides not matched to a gene: 5. This CDR3 region has 18 residues. The CDR3 reads CASSLGDRTFSGANVLTF. The CDR3 DNA sequence: TGTGCCAGCAGCTTAGGGGACAGGACTTTCTCTGGGGCCAACGTCCTGACTTTC.

DNA of the CDR3: TGTGCCAGCAGCTTATCAACAGGGATGGAGACCCAGTACTTC. It codes for CASSLSTGMETQYF. The chain links TRBV7-9 to TRBJ2-5; weak D call: TRBD1 (6 bases). Germline loops: CDR1 SEHNR, CDR2 FQNEAQ (reference sequence). Trimming took 2 bases from V and 5 from J, leaving 12 bases between them. The CDR3 loop spans 14 amino acids.

The CDR3 DNA is TGTGCCAGTAGTCTCCGACTAGCGGGAGCGGACGGGGAGCTGTTTTTT. As protein: CASSLRLAGADGELFF. J is TRBJ2-2 and V is TRBV19; 12 bases are shared with TRBD2. The length of the CDR3 is 16 residues. CDR1 and CDR2 from the germline V gene are LNHDA and SQIVND (reference sequence). The junction had 8 bases not matched to a gene; V was cut back by 5 bases and J by 7 bases.

This clone showed up just a few times. The chain recombines TRBV27 with TRBJ1-1, with D possibly matching TRBD1 (6 bases). Trimming took 6 bases from V and 1 from J, leaving 9 bases between them. Germline V gene data show CDR1 as MNHEY and CDR2 as SMNVEV (reference sequence). This CDR3 is 13 amino acids long. CDR3 bases: TGTGCCAGCAGCCGGACAGAGAACACTGAAGCTTTCTTT. Translated, it gives CASSRTENTEAFF.

This chain joins TRBV6-1 and TRBJ2-7; D is undetermined. The CDR3 is made up of 16 amino acids. Looked up from germline, CDR1 is MNHNS and CDR2 is SASEGT. Trimming pared 2 bases from V and 6 bases from J, leaving 20 bases between. CDR3 sequence reads: CASSENPWAFSPEQYF. The CDR3 region has the DNA TGTGCCAGCAGTGAAAACCCTTGGGCCTTCTCCCCCGAGCAGTACTTC.

Only one count was recorded for this clone. The gene calls are TRBV2 and TRBJ2-1, with TRBD2 as a possible D gene (5 bases). With 6 bases removed from V and 14 bases from J, the gap between germline ends came to 11 bases. CDR1 is SNHLY, CDR2 FYNNEI, per germline. CDR3 length: 10 amino acids. The CDR3 region has the DNA TGTGCCAGCAGAATTCTGGAGGAGTTCTTC. It specifies CASRILEEFF.

This chain connects TRBV4-1 to TRBJ1-1; perhaps TRBD1 as D (5 bases). V was pared by 1 base and J by 1 base, with 10 bases between. This CDR3 has 15 amino acids. Looked up from germline, CDR1 is MGHRA and CDR2 is YSYEKL. CDR3 DNA sequence: TGCGCCAGCAGCCAAGGGGTCGGGGGGAACACTGAAGCTTTCTTT. It codes for CASSQGVGGNTEAFF.

The V and J genes are TRBV14 and TRBJ2-3, with D uncertain. CDR3 size: 12 residues. Germline CDR1 SGHDN, CDR2 FVKESK. Trimming pared 4 bases from V and 3 bases from J, leaving 5 bases between. The CDR3 loop is CASSLRTDTQYF. The CDR3 region has the DNA TGTGCCAGCAGCCTACGGACAGATACGCAGTATTTT.

CDR3 sequence (DNA): TGTGCCAGCAGCTCCCGGACAGAAGACTACGAGCAGTACTTC. This encodes CASSSRTEDYEQYF. The J gene is TRBJ2-7, the V gene TRBV5-4, with a tentative D call TRBD1 (6 bases). The CDR3 totals 14 residues. The V end lost 3 bases, the J end lost 3 bases, and 13 bases lay between the germline ends. The germline V gene has CDR1 SGHNT and CDR2 YYREEE (reference sequence).

The V gene is TRBV19, the J gene TRBJ2-1; 8 bases agree with TRBD2. CDR1 LNHDA and CDR2 SQIVND come from the germline V gene (reference sequence). The trim removed 6 bases at V and 0 bases at J, leaving 4 bases unmatched. The CDR3 covers 15 residues. CDR3 sequence (DNA): TGTGCCAGTAGATTAAGCGGGAGCTCCTACAATGAGCAGTTCTTC. This gives the protein CASRLSGSSYNEQFF.

The CDR3 region is CASSQKGTGAYEQYF. For the CDR3, the DNA is TGTGCCAGCAGCCAAAAGGGGACAGGAGCCTACGAGCAGTACTTC. The chain carries TRBV4-2 and TRBJ2-7; 8 nucleotides align to TRBD1. The CDR3 runs 15 residues. The V gene's germline CDR1 is LGHNA and CDR2 YNFKEQ. J was trimmed by 2 bases and V by 2 bases; bases with no gene match: 5.

The chain has TRBV9 and TRBJ2-6; D unresolved. Trimming shortened V by 7 bases and J by 1 base, and 3 bases separated the two germline ends. This CDR3 region has 12 residues. CDR1 and CDR2 from the germline V gene are SGDLS and YYNGEE. This CDR3 reads CASLSGANVLTF. For the CDR3, the DNA is TGTGCCAGCCTTTCTGGGGCCAACGTCCTGACTTTC.

V usage is TRBV7-6 and J usage is TRBJ2-7; D may be TRBD1 (6 bases). V was clipped by 3 bases and J by 1 base, with 10 bases between them. The germline V gene has CDR1 SGHVS and CDR2 FNYEAQ. CDR3 size: 14 residues. As DNA, the CDR3 is TGTGCCAGCAGCTTCCGGGACACTTCCTACGAGCAGTACTTC. It is translated as CASSFRDTSYEQYF.

The chain recombines TRBV4-1 with TRBJ2-1; D not resolved. Trimming removed 0 bases at V and 5 bases at J, with 11 bases between. Per the germline V gene, CDR1 is MGHRA and CDR2 is YSYEKL. CDR3 length equals 15 residues. CDR3 DNA: TGCGCCAGCAGCCAAGAGTCGGTCCTTGACAATGAGCAGTTCTTC. As protein: CASSQESVLDNEQFF.

The chain combines TRBV11-3 with TRBJ2-7; no reliable D call. The CDR3 is made up of 14 amino acids. Looked up from germline, CDR1 is SGHNT and CDR2 is YENEEA. V was clipped by 4 bases and J by 5 bases, with 15 bases between them. The CDR3 nucleotides are TGTGCCAGCAGCTCAGCCGACATGCCCAACGAGCAGTACTTC. Its translation is CASSSADMPNEQYF.

The chain carries TRBV7-9 and TRBJ1-1; unclear D gene. The CDR3 spans 13 residues. V lost 5 bases, J lost 8 bases, and 15 bases lay in between. Germline values: CDR1 SEHNR, CDR2 FQNEAQ (reference sequence). The CDR3 is CASSPYSSPEAFF. For the CDR3, the DNA is TGTGCCAGCAGCCCCTACTCAAGTCCCGAAGCTTTCTTT.

The rearrangement uses TRBV21-1 and TRBJ1-5; the table's D call, TRBD1, was not checked against the DNA. TRBV21-1 is tagged as a pseudogene. The CDR3 consists of 17 residues. The CDR3 region is CASSAADRGRVSQPQHF. Written as DNA, the CDR3 is TGTGCCAGCAGCGCAGCCGACAGGGGGCGCGTTTCCCAGCCCCAGCATTTT.

By sample share, this clone is medium-sized. The rearrangement links TRBV7-6 to TRBJ2-1; TRBD1 is a possible D gene (5 bases). The germline V gene has CDR1 SGHVS and CDR2 FNYEAQ. The CDR3 is 11 amino acids. The V and J ends lost 6 bases and 6 bases respectively, with 6 bases between them. The CDR3 region has the DNA TGTGCCAGCAGTCAGGGCAATGAGCAGTTCTTC. Translated: CASSQGNEQFF. Together with reference TRBV7-6 and TRBJ2-1, the CDR3 gives the full variable domain: GAGVSQSPRYKVTKRGQDVALRCDPISGHVSLYWYRQALGQGPEFLTYFNYEAQQDKSGLPNDRFSAERPEGSISTLTIQRTEQRDSAMYRCASSQGNEQFFGPGTRLTVL.

The chain links TRBV13 to TRBJ2-7; 8 bases are shared with TRBD1. The CDR3 runs to 15 residues. In germline, CDR1 is PRHDT, CDR2 FYEKMQ (reference sequence). V shed 2 bases and J 3 bases; nucleotides not matched to a gene: 6. CDR3 in amino acids: CASSLTGGYNYEQYF. Here the CDR3 DNA reads TGTGCCAGCAGCTTAACAGGGGGGTATAACTACGAGCAGTACTTC.

This chain joins TRBV12-5 and TRBJ1-3, with TRBD1 as a possible D gene (5 bases). Germline CDR1 and CDR2: LGHNT and FRNRAP. The CDR3 has 15 residues. V lost 3 bases and J lost 1, with 10 bases in between. The DNA of the CDR3 is TGTGCTAGTGGTTTCCCAGGGCGTTCTGGAAACACCATATATTTT. Translated: CASGFPGRSGNTIYF. The full variable domain, completed using reference TRBV12-5 and TRBJ1-3, is DARVTQTPRHKVTEMGQEVTMRCQPILGHNTVFWYRQTMMQGLELLAYFRNRAPLDDSGMPKDRFSAEMPDATLATLKIQPSEPRDSAVYFCASGFPGRSGNTIYFGEGSWLTVV.

This clone has more than one count but fewer than ten. This sequence joins TRBV5-1 and TRBJ1-1; a possible D gene is TRBD1 (6 bases). The germline CDR1 and CDR2 sequences are SGHRS and YFSETQ. The V gene lost 4 bases and the J gene lost 6 bases, with 16 bases spanning the gap. The CDR3 spans 14 residues. CDR3 amino acids: CASSPGTSGPEAFF. As DNA, the CDR3 is TGCGCCAGCAGCCCGGGGACATCGGGCCCTGAAGCTTTCTTT.

This chain links TRBV7-6 with TRBJ2-7, with TRBD2 identical over 11 bases. Germline V gene sequence: CDR1 SGHVS, CDR2 FNYEAQ. The length of the CDR3 is 18 residues. V lost 1 base to trimming and J lost 3 bases; unmatched junction nucleotides: 11. As DNA, the CDR3 is TGTGCCAGCAGCTTAGAAACTAGCGGGAGCGACCTAAACTACGAGCAGTACTTC. It translates to CASSLETSGSDLNYEQYF.

V gene TRBV10-3 combines with J gene TRBJ1-6; 8 bases line up with TRBD1. The CDR3 has 13 residues. CDR1 and CDR2 (germline): ENHRY, SYGVKD. V dropped 7 bases and J dropped 8; count of bases not matched to a gene: 4. CDR3 bases: TGTGCCATCAATGGACAGGGCGATTCACCCCTCCACTTT. It encodes CAINGQGDSPLHF.

The table lists this clone with a count of one. The rearrangement links TRBV7-7 to TRBJ2-1; 10 positions match TRBD2. There are 14 residues in the CDR3. Unmatched junction bases numbered 6, after V lost 3 bases and J lost 10 bases. In germline, CDR1 is SSHAT, CDR2 FNYEAQ (reference sequence). Written as DNA, the CDR3 is TGTGCCAGCAGCTTTAACCTAGCGGGAGACGAGCAGTTCTTC. It translates to CASSFNLAGDEQFF.

The chain recombines TRBV4-3 with TRBJ2-5, with TRBD2 matching 8 bases. The V gene end was trimmed by 1 base and the J gene end by 5 bases; junction bases not matched to a gene: 6. The CDR3 consists of 15 residues. Germline V gives CDR1 LGHNA, CDR2 YSLEER. The CDR3 DNA reads TGCGCCAGCAGCCAAGTTTTAGCGGGGAGGGAGACCCAGTACTTC. Protein: CASSQVLAGRETQYF.

This chain uses TRBV5-8 with TRBJ2-3, with D possibly being TRBD1 (6 bases). Germline V gives CDR1 SGHTS, CDR2 YDEGEE. The CDR3 totals 15 residues. Trimming left V 3 bases short and J 5 bases short, with 16 bases between. The DNA for the CDR3 is TGTGCCAGCAGCTCGACCGGGACAAGGGGAGATACGCAGTATTTT. Translating it yields CASSSTGTRGDTQYF. The full variable domain, rest sourced from reference TRBV5-8 and TRBJ2-3, is EAGVTQSPTHLIKTRGQQATLRCSPISGHTSVYWYQQALGLGLQFLLWYDEGEERNRGNFPPRFSGRQFPNYSSELNVNALELEDSALYLCASSSTGTRGDTQYFGPGTRLTVL.

The genes are TRBV9 and TRBJ1-1; D perhaps matches TRBD1 (6 bases). V was pared by 3 bases and J by 0 bases, with 12 bases between. Germline V gene data show CDR1 as SGDLS and CDR2 as YYNGEE. This CDR3 is 15 amino acids long. The CDR3 bases are TGTGCCAGCAGCGAAGGGGGTCGGATGAACACTGAAGCTTTCTTT. This encodes CASSEGGRMNTEAFF.

V and J are TRBV9 and TRBJ1-6; TRBD1 matches at 9 bases. V shed 3 bases and J 6 bases; nucleotides not matched to a gene: 4. Looked up from germline, CDR1 is SGDLS and CDR2 is YYNGEE. This CDR3 spans 15 amino acids. The CDR3 DNA sequence: TGTGCCAGCAGCGACGGACAGGGGACTAATTCACCCCTCCACTTT. The encoded protein is CASSDGQGTNSPLHF.

This rearrangement joins TRBV7-2 to TRBJ1-4, with D perhaps matching TRBD1 (6 bases). The V gene lost 3 bases and the J gene lost 7 bases, with 12 bases spanning the gap. The germline CDR1 and CDR2 sequences are SGHTA and FQGNSA. The length of the CDR3 is 14 residues. In DNA, the CDR3 is TGTGCCAGCAGCTTTGGGGGGGCCCGTGAAAAACTGTTTTTT. It specifies CASSFGGAREKLFF.